These 20 T cell receptor beta chains share one sample of origin, sequenced in a study of T cells in Graves' hyperthyroidism and ophthalmopathy. Template material for amplifying TCR beta CDR3 regions consisted of RNA transcripts. HTBI primers were employed in a first-round RT-PCR of the TCR CDR3. TCRdb analysed the multiplex PCR reads with MiXCR anew, one entry per CDR3 protein. The sample lists about half a million distinct CDR3 sequences, 20% occurring once. Sample: blood. The origin of the receptors is a man aged 18 to 30 with Graves' hyperthyroidism.

This clonotype was counted at least ten times. This chain joins TRBV5-1 and TRBJ2-7; D possibly matches TRBD1 or TRBD2 (5 bases each). CDR1 is SGHRS and CDR2 is YFSETQ in the germline V gene. V was cut by 0 bases and J by 4 bases, with 11 bases left in between. The CDR3 spans 14 residues. This chain's CDR3 is CASSLELGEYEQYF. The CDR3 nucleotides are TGCGCCAGCAGCTTGGAGCTAGGGGAGTACGAGCAGTACTTC.

This clonotype occurred a few times. This rearrangement joins TRBV27 to TRBJ2-4; 10 bases line up with TRBD1. This CDR3 is 17 amino acids long. With 6 bases clipped from V and 2 bases from J, the junction kept 10 bases outside the gene matches. Germline V CDR1 and CDR2: MNHEY, SMNVEV (reference sequence). The CDR3 bases are TGTGCCAGCAGCAGAATCCCGACAGGGGGCACCAAAAACATTCAGTACTTC. Residues: CASSRIPTGGTKNIQYF.

V gene TRBV20-1 combines with J gene TRBJ1-2; D not certain. Trimming stripped 4 bases from V and 4 bases from J, with 16 bases between. Germline-derived CDR1 and CDR2 are DFQATT and SNEGSKA (reference sequence). The CDR3 consists of 14 residues. The CDR3 DNA is TGCAGTGCTATATTTGGGCAGGTTGGCTATGGCTACACCTTC. Translated: CSAIFGQVGYGYTF.

Ten or more counts support this clonotype. CDR3 protein: CASGLVRTDRSYGYTF. As DNA, the CDR3 is TGTGCTAGTGGTTTGGTACGGACTGACAGGTCCTATGGCTACACCTTC. The genes are TRBV12-5 and TRBJ1-2; possible D gene TRBD1, 6 bases. The CDR3 totals 16 residues. V was clipped by 0 bases and J by 4 bases, with 15 bases between them. Germline V gene sequence: CDR1 LGHNT, CDR2 FRNRAP.

This clonotype came up many times. This chain links TRBV6-1 with TRBJ1-5; no clear D. Germline CDR1 reads MNHNS; CDR2 reads SASEGT. This CDR3 spans 13 amino acids. V was cut by 2 bases and J by 7 bases, with 9 bases left in between. CDR3 amino acids: CASSETVGQPQHF. CDR3 coding DNA: TGTGCCAGCAGTGAAACAGTAGGGCAGCCCCAGCATTTT.

This clonotype has ten or more counts. Germline is not matched at one junction end, which may reflect a read error. This chain links TRBV4-1 with TRBJ1-1; 7 bases are a match to TRBD1. Germline CDR1 MGHRA, CDR2 YSYEKL. CDR3 length equals 12 residues. CDR3 region: CASSQPGQQISF. DNA for the CDR3: TGCGCCAGCAGCCAGCCGGGACAGCAAATCTCCTTT.

Ten or more counts support this clonotype. CDR3 bases: TGTGCCAGCAGTTACCTGCGGGGCAGCTCCTACGAGCAGTACTTC. Amino acids: CASSYLRGSSYEQYF. This chain connects TRBV6-5 to TRBJ2-7; D is possibly TRBD2 (6 bases). Germline V gene lookup returns CDR1 MNHEY and CDR2 SVGAGI. Between the trimmed V and J ends, which lost 2 bases and 0 bases, there was a span of 11 bases. This CDR3 region has 15 residues.

This clonotype appeared many times. The chain employs TRBV6-1 and TRBJ1-3; D might be TRBD1 (5 bases). V dropped 7 bases and J dropped 4 bases, with 14 bases sitting between them. Per germline, CDR1 MNHNS and CDR2 SASEGT. There are 14 residues in the CDR3. This CDR3 is CASTANTGGNTIYF. CDR3 coding DNA: TGTGCCAGCACGGCTAATACAGGCGGAAACACCATATATTTT.

This clonotype came up many times. The rearrangement links TRBV6-2 or TRBV6-3 to TRBJ2-5; TRBD1 might be the D (6 bases). V was trimmed by 0 bases and J by 5 bases, leaving 13 bases between them. The germline V gene encodes CDR1 MNHEY and CDR2 SVGEGT. The CDR3 is 15 amino acids. The CDR3 region has the DNA TGTGCCAGCAGTTACTCGCCAGGGGTAGGCGAGACCCAGTACTTC. It encodes CASSYSPGVGETQYF.

Worth noting for this clonotype: The conserved phenylalanine or tryptophan is not found at the CDR3 terminus, so this likely reflects a read error. No DNA is shown, since the ends of the CDR3 on it are uncertain; the CDR3 is the one TCRdb lists. The CDR3 sequence: CASRLGQTTEAWL. V usage is TRBV2 and J usage is TRBJ1-1; TRBD1, the D gene given by the table, was not confirmed from the DNA. Germline values: CDR1 SNHLY, CDR2 FYNNEI. The CDR3 adds up to 13 amino acids, both ends counted.

This clonotype was observed at least ten times. The DNA for the CDR3 is TGTGCCAGCAGTGAATGGGGGACACAGGAAGCTTTCTTT. Translation gives CASSEWGTQEAFF. V gene TRBV6-1 combines with J gene TRBJ1-1, with D tentatively TRBD1 (6 bases). The CDR3 loop spans 13 amino acids. CDR1 is MNHNS, CDR2 SASEGT, per germline. Trimming stripped 2 bases from V and 8 bases from J, with 12 bases between.

This clonotype showed up many times. The V gene is TRBV20-1, the J gene TRBJ1-1, with D perhaps TRBD1 (6 bases). V dropped 3 bases and J dropped 1 base, with 12 bases sitting between them. CDR1 and CDR2 from the germline V gene are DFQATT and SNEGSKA (reference sequence). This CDR3 is built from 14 residues. The CDR3 region is CSARAYRENTEAFF. The CDR3 nucleotides are TGCAGTGCTAGGGCATACAGGGAGAACACTGAAGCTTTCTTT.

The sample holds many counts of this clonotype. The chain couples TRBV9 to TRBJ1-1; no clear D gene. The CDR3 has 15 amino acids. V was trimmed by 4 bases and J by 0 bases, leaving 13 bases between them. Germline V gives CDR1 SGDLS, CDR2 YYNGEE. For the CDR3, the DNA is TGTGCCAGCAGCCCCCAGGTCCGGATGAACACTGAAGCTTTCTTT. Its translation: CASSPQVRMNTEAFF. Supplemented by reference TRBV9 and TRBJ1-1, the full variable domain reads DSGVTQTPKHLITATGQRVTLRCSPRSGDLSVYWYQQSLDQGLQFLIQYYNGEERAKGNILERFSAQQFPDLHSELNLSSLELGDSALYFCASSPQVRMNTEAFFGQGTRLTVV.

This clonotype was recorded many times. The gene calls are TRBV7-2 and TRBJ1-2; 11 bases align to TRBD1. CDR3 length equals 14 residues. The V gene end was trimmed by 5 bases and the J gene end by 7 bases; junction bases not matched to a gene: 6. The germline V gene encodes CDR1 SGHTA and CDR2 FQGNSA. The CDR3 sequence is CASSPGQGAFGYTF. In DNA form, the CDR3 reads TGTGCCAGCAGCCCCGGACAGGGGGCCTTTGGCTACACCTTC.

This clonotype appeared many times. The chain has TRBV2 and TRBJ2-2; D unclear. Deletions cut 5 bases from V and 4 bases from J, with 11 bases between. The CDR3 has 14 amino acids. Per germline, CDR1 SNHLY and CDR2 FYNNEI. The CDR3: CASSPQRGTGELFF. The CDR3, as DNA: TGTGCCAGCAGTCCTCAGCGCGGCACCGGGGAGCTGTTTTTT. The variable domain in full, completed from reference TRBV2 and TRBJ2-2, reads EPEVTQTPSHQVTQMGQEVILRCVPISNHLYFYWYRQILGQKVEFLVSFYNNEISEKSEIFDDQFSVERPDGSNFTLKIRSTKLEDSAMYFCASSPQRGTGELFFGEGSRLTVL.

The CDR3 protein is CSARLAGGVQETQYF. CDR3 nucleotides: TGCAGTGCTAGACTAGCGGGAGGGGTACAAGAGACCCAGTACTTC. This chain links TRBV20-1 with TRBJ2-5; 12 bases line up with TRBD2. V gave up 2 bases and J gave up 2 bases; unmatched junction bases: 3. The CDR3 is 15 amino acids. Germline CDR1 DFQATT, CDR2 SNEGSKA (reference sequence).

This clonotype turned up a few times. The chain has TRBV7-2 and TRBJ2-2, with TRBD1 matching over 11 bases. The germline V gene has CDR1 SGHTA and CDR2 FQGNSA. V shed 3 bases, J shed 6 bases, and the junction held 3 bases outside the gene matches. This CDR3 has 15 amino acids. The CDR3 DNA is TGTGCCAGCAGCTTGGGACAGGGGGACCCCGGGGAGCTGTTTTTT. Encoded protein: CASSLGQGDPGELFF.

The gene calls are TRBV20-1 and TRBJ2-7, with TRBD1 matching over 7 bases. Germline-derived CDR1 and CDR2 are DFQATT and SNEGSKA (reference sequence). The length of the CDR3 is 15 residues. V gave up 3 bases and J gave up 0 bases; unmatched junction bases: 8. The CDR3, as DNA: TGCAGTGCTAGTAATCCGGGACAGTCCTCCTACGAGCAGTACTTC. Amino acid sequence: CSASNPGQSSYEQYF.

This clonotype has a count of ten or more. The chain combines TRBV12-3 or TRBV12-4 with TRBJ2-7, with 10 positions matching TRBD2. Losses at the gene ends were 6 bases for V and 2 bases for J; bases not matched to a gene: 7. The CDR3 has 15 residues. This chain's CDR3 is CASSPKRGGTYEQYF. CDR3 nucleotide sequence: TGTGCCAGCAGCCCTAAGCGGGGGGGGACCTACGAGCAGTACTTC.

This clonotype was seen many times. The chain is built from TRBV3-1 and TRBJ2-7; tentatively, D is TRBD1 (5 bases). The V gene's germline CDR1 is LGHDT and CDR2 YNNKEL (reference sequence). V dropped 4 bases and J dropped 8 bases, with 12 bases sitting between them. This CDR3 is 12 amino acids long. The CDR3 protein is CASSLTVGQQYF. CDR3 DNA: TGTGCCAGCAGCCTAACCGTGGGGCAGCAGTACTTC.